The 28 T cell receptor beta chains below were found in one sample sequenced in a study of blood T cell repertoires in COVID-19. Sequenced by immunoSEQ multiplex PCR; TCRdb stores in-frame clones only, minus some. The sample has 140,000 to 150,000 clones, roughly 90% seen once; the top ten hold less than 5%. What was sequenced was PBMCs or T cells enriched from blood (not recorded which). Receptors originate from a middle-aged woman who had been exposed to COVID-19.

The rearrangement uses TRBV19 and TRBJ1-4; maybe TRBD1 (6 bases). The V and J ends lost 5 bases and 3 bases respectively, with 16 bases between them. CDR3 size: 16 residues. The germline CDR1 and CDR2 sequences are LNHDA and SQIVND (reference sequence). CDR3 sequence: CASSALQGRSNEKLFF. CDR3 DNA: TGTGCCAGTAGTGCCCTACAGGGTCGTTCTAATGAAAAACTGTTTTTT.

The V call is TRBV5-5, the J call TRBJ2-2; a weak D match, TRBD2 (5 bases). V dropped 0 bases and J dropped 5 bases, with 11 bases sitting between them. This CDR3 spans 15 amino acids. Germline CDR1 SGHKS, CDR2 YYEKEE (reference sequence). The DNA of the CDR3 is TGTGCCAGCAGCTTGGCGCGGGTTCAGACCGGGGAGCTGTTTTTT. The encoded protein is CASSLARVQTGELFF.

V and J are TRBV18 and TRBJ2-1; 9 nucleotides line up with TRBD2. V was clipped by 3 bases and J by 8 bases; unmatched bases: 8. Germline CDR1 is KGHSH and CDR2 is LQKENI. The CDR3 has 15 amino acids. The CDR3 DNA sequence: TGTGCCAGCTCACCGCCGGTAGCGGGAGTCCATGAGCAGTTCTTC. It yields the protein CASSPPVAGVHEQFF.

The V call is TRBV3-1 (or the pseudogene TRBV3-2), the J call TRBJ1-5, with TRBD1 identical over 9 bases. This CDR3 is built from 14 residues. V shed 1 base and J 5 bases; nucleotides not matched to a gene: 0. Germline assignment: CDR1 LGHDT and CDR2 YNNKEL (reference sequence). CDR3 bases: TGTGCCAGCAGCCAAGGGACAGGGGATCAGCCCCAGCATTTT. Protein sequence: CASSQGTGDQPQHF.

Remarks on this clone: The germline gene is not matched at one end of the junction; a read error may be the cause. The V call is TRBV6-1, the J call TRBJ1-6; D is unclear. Germline values: CDR1 MNHNS, CDR2 SASEGT. The CDR3 loop spans 14 amino acids. The CDR3, as DNA: TGTGCCAGCTGTGAGCGTCACCTTAATTCACCCCTCCACTTT. Protein sequence: CASCERHLNSPLHF.

For the CDR3, the DNA is TGTGCCAGAAGCGATGGGAGCACCGGGGAGCTGTTTTTT. Its translation is CARSDGSTGELFF. V is TRBV5-3 and J is TRBJ2-2, with D possibly matching TRBD2 (5 bases). TRBV5-3 is annotated as an ORF whose role is uncertain. This CDR3 has 13 amino acids. The V and J ends lost 4 bases and 4 bases respectively, with 8 bases between them.

The chain combines TRBV6-5 with TRBJ2-1, with a possible D match to TRBD2 (5 bases). Germline values: CDR1 MNHEY, CDR2 SVGAGI. This CDR3 region has 13 residues. Trimming left V 5 bases short and J 3 bases short, with 8 bases between. CDR3 loop: CASSQDFYNEQFF. Written as DNA, the CDR3 is TGTGCCAGCAGTCAGGACTTCTACAATGAGCAGTTCTTC.

This chain joins TRBV27 and TRBJ1-2, with D maybe TRBD1 (5 bases). CDR3 length: 16 residues. The V gene lost 5 bases and the J gene lost 1 base, with 17 bases spanning the gap. From germline, CDR1 is MNHEY and CDR2 SMNVEV (reference sequence). CDR3 sequence: CASSPFRGGGNYGYTF. DNA of the CDR3: TGTGCCAGCAGTCCCTTCCGCGGGGGGGGTAACTATGGCTACACCTTC.

This clone was seen a handful of times. The chain combines TRBV29-1 with TRBJ2-7; D perhaps matches TRBD1 (6 bases). V dropped 5 bases and J dropped 0 bases, with 8 bases sitting between them. CDR3 length: 12 residues. Germline V lookup: CDR1 SQVTM, CDR2 ANQGSEA. The CDR3 reads CSVKQGSYEQYF. For the CDR3, the DNA is TGCAGCGTTAAACAGGGCTCCTACGAGCAGTACTTC.

The CDR3 spells CASSPREQVPYEQYF. CDR3 coding DNA: TGTGCCAGCAGTCCTCGTGAACAGGTACCCTACGAGCAGTACTTC. The chain combines TRBV28 with TRBJ2-7, with D possibly matching TRBD1 (5 bases). V was trimmed by 5 bases and J by 2 bases, leaving 16 bases between them. Germline V gene lookup returns CDR1 MDHEN and CDR2 SYDVKM. This CDR3 comprises 15 residues.

J is TRBJ1-2 and V is TRBV28; D is undetermined. The V end was cut by 5 bases, the J end by 6 bases, with 10 bases between. Germline V gene lookup returns CDR1 MDHEN and CDR2 SYDVKM. This CDR3 spans 12 amino acids. The CDR3 loop is CASSLRVHGYTF. In DNA form, the CDR3 reads TGTGCCAGCAGTCTTCGGGTCCATGGCTACACCTTC.

This chain joins TRBV5-6 and TRBJ1-2; D is unresolved. V was cut by 4 bases and J by 0 bases, with 13 bases left in between. The CDR3 has 15 amino acids. Germline CDR1 SGHDT, CDR2 YYEEEE. DNA for the CDR3: TGTGCCAGCAGCCTATCAGGCACAACTAACTATGGCTACACCTTC. Amino acid sequence: CASSLSGTTNYGYTF.

This chain connects TRBV5-1 to TRBJ1-1; TRBD1 might be the D (5 bases). Deletions cut 2 bases from V and 1 base from J, with 12 bases between. The CDR3 runs 15 residues. The germline V gene has CDR1 SGHRS and CDR2 YFSETQ. The CDR3 reads CASSLVSGQNTEAFF. The CDR3 DNA reads as TGCGCCAGCAGCTTAGTTTCCGGACAGAACACTGAAGCTTTCTTT.

This clone appeared once. This rearrangement joins TRBV5-1 to TRBJ1-2; D not certain. There are 14 residues in the CDR3. The ends were cut back, 3 bases at V and 3 bases at J, with 12 bases in the middle. In germline, CDR1 is SGHRS, CDR2 YFSETQ. This CDR3 is CASSSLPVDYGYTF. The CDR3 DNA reads TGCGCCAGCAGCTCCCTACCCGTTGACTATGGCTACACCTTC.

The chain links TRBV5-1 to TRBJ2-1; TRBD2 agrees at 14 bases. The junction had 8 bases not matched to a gene; V was cut back by 4 bases and J by 8 bases. The CDR3 consists of 16 residues. The germline V gene encodes CDR1 SGHRS and CDR2 YFSETQ. As DNA, the CDR3 is TGCGCCAGCAGCGTAACCGGGACTAGCGGGAGAGATGAGCAGTTCTTC. Protein sequence: CASSVTGTSGRDEQFF.

The chain recombines TRBV4-2 with TRBJ1-6, with D uncertain. Trimming stripped 4 bases from V and 6 bases from J, with 16 bases between. This CDR3 region has 16 residues. Germline V lookup: CDR1 LGHNA, CDR2 YNFKEQ. CDR3 nucleotides: TGTGCCAGCAGCCGGGAGGGTACGGGTACTAATTCACCCCTCCACTTT. Its translation: CASSREGTGTNSPLHF.

This clone turned up a few times. The rearrangement links TRBV4-1 to TRBJ1-1; 7 nucleotides align to TRBD1. In germline, CDR1 is MGHRA, CDR2 YSYEKL. With 2 bases clipped from V and 1 base from J, the junction kept 4 bases outside the gene matches. The CDR3 loop spans 15 amino acids. This CDR3 is CASSQPHRGNTEAFF. The CDR3 DNA sequence: TGCGCCAGCAGCCAACCCCACAGGGGGAACACTGAAGCTTTCTTT.

V and J are TRBV10-3 and TRBJ1-3; 8 positions match TRBD1. After removal of 5 bases from V and 0 bases from J, the junction contained 3 bases not matched to a gene. CDR1 is ENHRY, CDR2 SYGVKD, per germline. CDR3 size: 15 residues. This chain's CDR3 is CAISPGGDSGNTIYF. The CDR3 nucleotides read TGTGCCATCAGTCCAGGGGGCGACTCTGGAAACACCATATATTTT.

The chain uses TRBV4-1 and TRBJ2-2; TRBD2 is a possible D gene (6 bases). CDR3 size: 16 residues. Trimming took 8 bases from V and 5 from J, leaving 21 bases between them. Germline V gene lookup returns CDR1 MGHRA and CDR2 YSYEKL. CDR3 region: CASRSVGGRRTGELFF. The CDR3 nucleotides read TGCGCCAGCCGATCTGTCGGAGGGCGGCGAACCGGGGAGCTGTTTTTT.

The chain has TRBV2 and TRBJ1-1; tentatively, D is TRBD1 (6 bases). Deletions cut 8 bases from V and 10 bases from J, with 14 bases between. The V gene's germline CDR1 is SNHLY and CDR2 FYNNEI. This CDR3 comprises 11 residues. In nucleotides, the CDR3 is TGTGCCAGCCTGTTTACAGGGAGAGCTTTCTTT. Its protein is CASLFTGRAFF.

The V gene is TRBV2, the J gene TRBJ1-2, with unresolved D. Germline V CDR1 and CDR2: SNHLY, FYNNEI. The CDR3 length is 12 residues. V lost 0 bases and J 7 bases, leaving 6 bases between the germline ends. The CDR3 here is CASSEAIGGYTF. The CDR3 DNA sequence: TGTGCCAGCAGTGAAGCGATCGGTGGCTACACCTTC. The whole variable domain, remainder taken from reference TRBV2 and TRBJ1-2, is EPEVTQTPSHQVTQMGQEVILRCVPISNHLYFYWYRQILGQKVEFLVSFYNNEISEKSEIFDDQFSVERPDGSNFTLKIRSTKLEDSAMYFCASSEAIGGYTFGSGTRLTVV.

V is TRBV14 and J is TRBJ2-7, with a weak D call TRBD1 (6 bases). Germline V lookup: CDR1 SGHDN, CDR2 FVKESK. The CDR3 covers 13 residues. The ends were cut back, 1 base at V and 2 bases at J, with 6 bases in the middle. The CDR3 loop is CASSQGTAYEQYF. CDR3 sequence (DNA): TGTGCCAGCAGCCAAGGGACAGCCTACGAGCAGTACTTC.

This chain connects TRBV11-3 to TRBJ2-5; 8 bases fit TRBD2. CDR1 is SGHNT, CDR2 YENEEA, per germline. The J segment lost 7 bases and the V segment lost 5 bases, leaving 6 bases of the junction unmatched. CDR3 size: 13 residues. The CDR3: CASSLSGDRTQYF. CDR3 bases: TGTGCCAGCAGCCTTAGCGGGGACCGGACCCAGTACTTC.

This CDR3 is CARKTGEGYTF. The CDR3 bases are TGTGCCAGGAAGACAGGGGAAGGCTACACCTTC. The chain joins TRBV5-6 to TRBJ1-2, with 8 bases matching TRBD1. Losses at the gene ends were 8 bases for V and 8 bases for J; bases not matched to a gene: 5. There are 11 residues in the CDR3. Looked up from germline, CDR1 is SGHDT and CDR2 is YYEEEE.

The chain has TRBV7-2 and TRBJ1-6, with TRBD1 matching over 7 bases. The CDR3 loop spans 16 amino acids. From germline, CDR1 is SGHTA and CDR2 FQGNSA. V lost 2 bases, J lost 7 bases, and 8 bases stayed unmatched. CDR3 residues: CASSLIPTGKNSPLHF. CDR3 DNA: TGTGCCAGCAGCTTAATACCGACAGGGAAAAATTCACCCCTCCACTTT.

This chain links TRBV7-8 with TRBJ1-1; D unclear. The CDR3 is 16 amino acids. V was trimmed by 5 bases and J by 4 bases, leaving 20 bases between them. The germline CDR1 and CDR2 sequences are SGHVS and FQNEAQ. The CDR3 bases are TGTGCCAGCAGCCGCAGTCCCCCGGACTTAGGCACTGAAGCTTTCTTT. This translates into CASSRSPPDLGTEAFF.

The J gene is TRBJ1-2, the V gene TRBV2; 8 bases align to TRBD1. J was trimmed by 8 bases and V by 6 bases; bases with no gene match: 14. CDR1 is SNHLY, CDR2 FYNNEI, per germline. This CDR3 comprises 15 residues. The CDR3 DNA follows: TGTGCCAGCAGATTGGACAGGGAGATGTTCCTCGGCTACACCTTC. This codes for CASRLDREMFLGYTF. The full variable domain, with the rest looked up from reference TRBV2 and TRBJ1-2, is EPEVTQTPSHQVTQMGQEVILRCVPISNHLYFYWYRQILGQKVEFLVSFYNNEISEKSEIFDDQFSVERPDGSNFTLKIRSTKLEDSAMYFCASRLDREMFLGYTFGSGTRLTVV.

In DNA form, the CDR3 reads TGCGCCAGCAGCCAAGAAGGGCGCGGGACAGCCCCTCCGGTGGCTTTCTTT. This gives the protein CASSQEGRGTAPPVAFF. V gene TRBV4-1 combines with J gene TRBJ1-1; 7 nucleotides line up with TRBD1. V trimming: 0 bases; J trimming: 11 bases; junction bases outside the gene matches: 18. Per germline, CDR1 MGHRA and CDR2 YSYEKL. CDR3 length equals 17 residues.